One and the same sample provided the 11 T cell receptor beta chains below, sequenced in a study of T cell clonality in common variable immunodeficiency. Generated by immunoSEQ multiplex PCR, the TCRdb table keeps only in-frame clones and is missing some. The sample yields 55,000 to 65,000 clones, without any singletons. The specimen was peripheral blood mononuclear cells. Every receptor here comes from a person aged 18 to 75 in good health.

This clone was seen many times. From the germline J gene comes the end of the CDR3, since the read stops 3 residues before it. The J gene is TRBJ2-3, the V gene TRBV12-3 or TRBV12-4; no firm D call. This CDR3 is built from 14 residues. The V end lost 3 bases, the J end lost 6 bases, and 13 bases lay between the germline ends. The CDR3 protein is CASSFLIVSDTQYF. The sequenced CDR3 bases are TGTGCCAGCAGTTTTCTTATAGTTTCGGATACG.

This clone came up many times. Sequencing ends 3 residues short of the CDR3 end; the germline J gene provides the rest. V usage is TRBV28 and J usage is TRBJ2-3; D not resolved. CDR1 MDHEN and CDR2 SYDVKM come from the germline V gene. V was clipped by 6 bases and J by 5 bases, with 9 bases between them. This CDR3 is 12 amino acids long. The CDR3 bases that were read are TGTGCCAGCAGCCCCTCTTTAGATACG. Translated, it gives CASSPSLDT. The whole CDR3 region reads CASSPSLDTQYF.

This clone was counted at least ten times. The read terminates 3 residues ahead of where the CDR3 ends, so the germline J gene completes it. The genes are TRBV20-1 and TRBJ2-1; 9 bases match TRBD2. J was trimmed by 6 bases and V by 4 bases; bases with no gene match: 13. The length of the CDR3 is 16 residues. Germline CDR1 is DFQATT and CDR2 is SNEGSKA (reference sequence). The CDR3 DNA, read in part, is TGCAGTGCTAAGGGGGTCCTCGGGACTAGCAGCAATGAG. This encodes CSAKGVLGTSSNE. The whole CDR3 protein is CSAKGVLGTSSNEQFF.

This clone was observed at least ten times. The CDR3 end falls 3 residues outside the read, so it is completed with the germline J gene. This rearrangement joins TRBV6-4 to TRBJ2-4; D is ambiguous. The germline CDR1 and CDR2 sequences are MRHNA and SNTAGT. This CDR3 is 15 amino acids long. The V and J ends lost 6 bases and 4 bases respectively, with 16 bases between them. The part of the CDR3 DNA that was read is TGTGCCAGCAGGGAGTTGACTTGGAGAAAAAACATT. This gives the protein CASRELTWRKNI. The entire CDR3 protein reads CASRELTWRKNIQYF.

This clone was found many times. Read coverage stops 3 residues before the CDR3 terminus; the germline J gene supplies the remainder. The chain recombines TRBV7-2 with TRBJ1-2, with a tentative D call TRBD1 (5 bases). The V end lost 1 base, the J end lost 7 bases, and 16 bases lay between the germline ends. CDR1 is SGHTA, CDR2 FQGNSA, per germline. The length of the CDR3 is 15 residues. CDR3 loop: CASSLGGPGVGGYTF. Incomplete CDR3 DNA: TGTGCCAGCAGCTTAGGCGGACCGGGGGTTGGTGGC.

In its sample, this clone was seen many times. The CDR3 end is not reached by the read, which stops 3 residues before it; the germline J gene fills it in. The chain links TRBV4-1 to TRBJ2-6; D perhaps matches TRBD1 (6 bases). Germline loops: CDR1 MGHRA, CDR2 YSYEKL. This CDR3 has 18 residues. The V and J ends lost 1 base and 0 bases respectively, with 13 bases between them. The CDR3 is CASSQVLDSFSGANVLTF. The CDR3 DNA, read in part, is TGCGCCAGCAGCCAAGTGTTGGACAGTTTCTCTGGGGCCAACGTC.

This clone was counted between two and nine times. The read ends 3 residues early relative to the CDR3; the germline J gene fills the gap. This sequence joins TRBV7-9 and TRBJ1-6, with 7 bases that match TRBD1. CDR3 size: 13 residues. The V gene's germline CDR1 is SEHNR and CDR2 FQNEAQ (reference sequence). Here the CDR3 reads CASRRTGQASLHF. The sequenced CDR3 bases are TGTGCCAGCAGACGTACCGGACAGGCTTCC.

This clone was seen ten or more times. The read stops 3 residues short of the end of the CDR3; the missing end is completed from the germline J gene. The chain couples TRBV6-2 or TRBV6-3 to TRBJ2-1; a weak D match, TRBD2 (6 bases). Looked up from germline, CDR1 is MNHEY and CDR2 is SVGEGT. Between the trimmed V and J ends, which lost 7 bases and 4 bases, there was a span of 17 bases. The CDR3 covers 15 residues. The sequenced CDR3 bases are TGTGCCAGCATCCCTTGGGGCGGGGCGTACAATGAG. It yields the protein CASIPWGGAYNE. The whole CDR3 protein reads CASIPWGGAYNEQFF.

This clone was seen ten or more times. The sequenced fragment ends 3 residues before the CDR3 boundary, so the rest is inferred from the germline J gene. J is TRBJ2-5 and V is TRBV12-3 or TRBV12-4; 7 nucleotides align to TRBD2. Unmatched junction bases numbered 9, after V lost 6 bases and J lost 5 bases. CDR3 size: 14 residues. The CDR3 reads CASSLQAGRETQYF. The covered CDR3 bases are TGTGCCAGCAGCCTCCAAGCGGGGAGGGAGACC.

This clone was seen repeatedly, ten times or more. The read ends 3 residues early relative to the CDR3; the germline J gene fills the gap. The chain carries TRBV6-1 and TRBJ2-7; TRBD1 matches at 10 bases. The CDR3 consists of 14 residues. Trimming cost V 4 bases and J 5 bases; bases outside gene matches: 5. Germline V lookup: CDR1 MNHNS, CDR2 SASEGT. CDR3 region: CASSVDRGRDEQYF. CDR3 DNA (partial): TGTGCCAGCAGTGTCGACAGGGGGCGGGACGAG.

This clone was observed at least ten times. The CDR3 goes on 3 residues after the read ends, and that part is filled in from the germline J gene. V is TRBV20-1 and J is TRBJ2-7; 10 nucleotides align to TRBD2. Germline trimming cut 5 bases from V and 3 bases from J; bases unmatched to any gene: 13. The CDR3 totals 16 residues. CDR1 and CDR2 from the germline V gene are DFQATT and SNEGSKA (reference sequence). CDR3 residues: CSAPSSGSSVGYEQYF. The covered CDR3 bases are TGCAGTGCTCCCTCTAGCGGGAGCAGTGTGGGCTACGAG.